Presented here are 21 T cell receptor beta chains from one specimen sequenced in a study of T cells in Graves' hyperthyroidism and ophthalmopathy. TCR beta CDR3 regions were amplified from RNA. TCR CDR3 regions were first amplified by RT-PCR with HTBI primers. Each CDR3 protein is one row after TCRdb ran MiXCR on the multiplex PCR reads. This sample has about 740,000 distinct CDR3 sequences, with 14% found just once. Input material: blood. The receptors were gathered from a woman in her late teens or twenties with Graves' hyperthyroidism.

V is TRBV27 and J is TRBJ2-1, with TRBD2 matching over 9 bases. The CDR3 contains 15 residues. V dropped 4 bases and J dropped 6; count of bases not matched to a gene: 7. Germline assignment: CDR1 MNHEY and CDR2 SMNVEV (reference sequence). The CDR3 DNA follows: TGTGCCAGCAGTTCAACCGGGACTAGCCCCAATGAGCAGTTCTTC. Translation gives CASSSTGTSPNEQFF.

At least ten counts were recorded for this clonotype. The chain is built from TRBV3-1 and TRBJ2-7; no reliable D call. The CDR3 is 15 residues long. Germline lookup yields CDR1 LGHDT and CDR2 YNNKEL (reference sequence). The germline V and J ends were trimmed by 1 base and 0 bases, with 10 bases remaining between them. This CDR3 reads CASSQGDSSSYEQYF. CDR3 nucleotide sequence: TGTGCCAGCAGCCAAGGAGACTCGAGCTCCTACGAGCAGTACTTC.

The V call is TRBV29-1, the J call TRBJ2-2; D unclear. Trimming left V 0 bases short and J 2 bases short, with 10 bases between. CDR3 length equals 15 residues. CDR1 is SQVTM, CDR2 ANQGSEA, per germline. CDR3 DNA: TGCAGCGTTGAAGATGAACGGAGCAACACCGGGGAGCTGTTTTTT. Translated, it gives CSVEDERSNTGELFF.

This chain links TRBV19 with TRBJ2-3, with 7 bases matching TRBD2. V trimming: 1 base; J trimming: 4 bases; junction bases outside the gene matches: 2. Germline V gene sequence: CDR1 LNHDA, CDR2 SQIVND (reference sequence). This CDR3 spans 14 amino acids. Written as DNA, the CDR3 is TGTGCCAGTAGTATAGGACTAGCATCAGATACGCAGTATTTT. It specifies CASSIGLASDTQYF.

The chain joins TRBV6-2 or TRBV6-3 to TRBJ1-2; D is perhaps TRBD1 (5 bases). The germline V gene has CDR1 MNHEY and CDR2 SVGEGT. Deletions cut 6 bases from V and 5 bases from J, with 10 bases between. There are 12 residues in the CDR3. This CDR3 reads CASRTQEYGYTF. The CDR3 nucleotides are TGTGCCAGCAGGACACAGGAATATGGCTACACCTTC.

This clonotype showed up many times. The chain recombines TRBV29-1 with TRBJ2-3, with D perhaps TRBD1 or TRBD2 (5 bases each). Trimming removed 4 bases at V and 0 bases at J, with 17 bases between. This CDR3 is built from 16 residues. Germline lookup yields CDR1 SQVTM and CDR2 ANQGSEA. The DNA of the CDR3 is TGCAGCGTTGTGGGACCCCTATCCCCAAGCACAGATACGCAGTATTTT. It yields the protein CSVVGPLSPSTDTQYF.

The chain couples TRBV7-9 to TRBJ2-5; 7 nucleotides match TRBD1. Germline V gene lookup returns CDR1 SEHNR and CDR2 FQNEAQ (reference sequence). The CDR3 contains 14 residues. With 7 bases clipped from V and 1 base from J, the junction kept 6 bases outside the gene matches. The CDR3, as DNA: TGTGCCAGCAACTCGGGACAGATCCAAGAGACCCAGTACTTC. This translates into CASNSGQIQETQYF.

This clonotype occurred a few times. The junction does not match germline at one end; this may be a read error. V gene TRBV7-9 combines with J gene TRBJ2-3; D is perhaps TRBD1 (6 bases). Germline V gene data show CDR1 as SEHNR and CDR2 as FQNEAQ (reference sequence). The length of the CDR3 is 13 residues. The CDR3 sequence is CASSWLGADTQYF. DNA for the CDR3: TGTGCTAGCAGCTGGTTGGGGGCCGATACGCAGTATTTT. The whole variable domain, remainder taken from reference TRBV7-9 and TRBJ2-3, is DTGVSQNPRHKITKRGQNVTFRCDPISEHNRLYWYRQTLGQGPEFLTYFQNEAQLEKSRLLSDRFSAERPKGSFSTLEIQRTEQGDSAMYLCASSWLGADTQYFGPGTRLTVL.

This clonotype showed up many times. For the CDR3, the DNA is TGTGCCAGCAGCTTAGACAGACCAAGCTCCTACAATGAGCAGTTCTTC. This encodes CASSLDRPSSYNEQFF. The gene calls are TRBV7-9 and TRBJ2-1; D is ambiguous. Germline CDR1 SEHNR, CDR2 FQNEAQ (reference sequence). Trimming removed 1 base at V and 0 bases at J, with 10 bases between. This CDR3 has 16 residues.

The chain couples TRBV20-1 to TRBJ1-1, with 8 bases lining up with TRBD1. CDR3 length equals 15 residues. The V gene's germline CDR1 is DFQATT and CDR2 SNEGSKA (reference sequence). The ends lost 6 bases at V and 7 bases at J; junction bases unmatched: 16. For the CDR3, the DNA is TGCAGTGCGGCGTCAAGGAACAGGGGGGAATTTGAAGCTTTCTTT. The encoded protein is CSAASRNRGEFEAFF.

Here the CDR3 DNA reads TGTGCCAGCAGGCGCAGCCAGATTATAGATCAGCCCCAGCATTTT. Translated: CASRRSQIIDQPQHF. The chain uses TRBV6-1 and TRBJ1-5, with no clear D. The V gene's germline CDR1 is MNHNS and CDR2 SASEGT. This CDR3 has 15 residues. V was cut by 6 bases and J by 5 bases, with 17 bases left in between.

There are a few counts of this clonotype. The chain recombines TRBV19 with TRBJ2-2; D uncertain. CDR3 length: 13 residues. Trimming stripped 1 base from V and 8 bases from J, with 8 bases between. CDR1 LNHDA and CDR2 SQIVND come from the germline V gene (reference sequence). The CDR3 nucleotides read TGTGCCAGTAGTATAGCACTTCGGGGGGAGCTGTTTTTT. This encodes CASSIALRGELFF.

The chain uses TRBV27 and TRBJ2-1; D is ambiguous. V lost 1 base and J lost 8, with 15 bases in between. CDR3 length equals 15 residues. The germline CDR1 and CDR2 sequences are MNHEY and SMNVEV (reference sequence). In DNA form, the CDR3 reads TGTGCCAGCAGTTTATATGGGTTGGAGTACGATGAGCAGTTCTTC. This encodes CASSLYGLEYDEQFF.

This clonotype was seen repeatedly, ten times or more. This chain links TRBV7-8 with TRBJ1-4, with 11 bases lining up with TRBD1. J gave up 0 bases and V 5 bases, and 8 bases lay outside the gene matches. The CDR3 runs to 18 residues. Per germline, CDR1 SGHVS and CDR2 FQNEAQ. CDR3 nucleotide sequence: TGTGCCAGCAGCCACCGGACAGGGGGCTCTGCAACTAATGAAAAACTGTTTTTT. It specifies CASSHRTGGSATNEKLFF.

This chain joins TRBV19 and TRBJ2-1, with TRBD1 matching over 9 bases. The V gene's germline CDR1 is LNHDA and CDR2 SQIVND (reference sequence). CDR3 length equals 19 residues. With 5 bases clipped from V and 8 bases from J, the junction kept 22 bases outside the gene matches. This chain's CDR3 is CASSFPRTGVRRESDEQFF. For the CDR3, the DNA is TGTGCCAGTAGTTTCCCCCGGACAGGGGTGCGGCGGGAGTCCGATGAGCAGTTCTTC.

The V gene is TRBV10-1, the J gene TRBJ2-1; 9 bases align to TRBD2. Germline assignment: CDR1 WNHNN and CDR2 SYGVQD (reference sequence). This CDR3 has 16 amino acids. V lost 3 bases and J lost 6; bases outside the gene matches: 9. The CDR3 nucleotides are TGCGCCAGCAGTGACCCGGGACTAGCAAGAGGCAATGAGCAGTTCTTC. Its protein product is CASSDPGLARGNEQFF.

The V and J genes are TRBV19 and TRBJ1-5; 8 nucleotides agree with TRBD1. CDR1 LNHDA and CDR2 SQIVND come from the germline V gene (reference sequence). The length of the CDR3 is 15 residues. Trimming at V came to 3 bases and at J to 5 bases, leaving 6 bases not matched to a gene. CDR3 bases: TGTGCCAGTAGTATCCAGGGGGCGCGTTATCAGCCCCAGCATTTT. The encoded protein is CASSIQGARYQPQHF.

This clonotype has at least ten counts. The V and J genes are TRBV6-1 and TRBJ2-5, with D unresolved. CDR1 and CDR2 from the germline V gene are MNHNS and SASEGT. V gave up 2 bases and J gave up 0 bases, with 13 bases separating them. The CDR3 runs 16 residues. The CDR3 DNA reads TGTGCCAGCAGTGAAAATATTGGTCGGTACCAAGAGACCCAGTACTTC. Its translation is CASSENIGRYQETQYF.

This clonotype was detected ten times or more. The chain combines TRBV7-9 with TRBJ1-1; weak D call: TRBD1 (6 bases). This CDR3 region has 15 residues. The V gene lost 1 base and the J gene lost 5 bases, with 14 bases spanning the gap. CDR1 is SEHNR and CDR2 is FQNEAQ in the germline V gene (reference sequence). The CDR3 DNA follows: TGTGCCAGCAGCTTAGGCTCGGGGGCGGCGACTGAAGCTTTCTTT. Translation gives CASSLGSGAATEAFF.

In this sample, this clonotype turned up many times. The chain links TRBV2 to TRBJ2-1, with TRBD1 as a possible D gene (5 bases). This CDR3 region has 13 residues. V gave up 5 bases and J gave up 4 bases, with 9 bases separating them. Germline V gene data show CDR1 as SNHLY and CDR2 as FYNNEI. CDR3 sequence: CASSRQPYNEQFF. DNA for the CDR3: TGTGCCAGCAGTCGACAGCCTTACAATGAGCAGTTCTTC.

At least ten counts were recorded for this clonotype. CDR3 DNA: TGTGCCAGCCATTATGCACTAGCTGACACCGGGGAGCTGTTTTTT. Translated, it gives CASHYALADTGELFF. The V and J genes are TRBV2 and TRBJ2-2; TRBD2 is a possible D gene (6 bases). The CDR3 has 15 residues. CDR1 is SNHLY, CDR2 FYNNEI, per germline. The V and J ends lost 8 bases and 3 bases respectively, with 16 bases between them.